A selection of T cell receptor beta chains follows, all from one sample in a study of blood T cell repertoires in COVID-19. Clones were sequenced by immunoSEQ multiplex PCR, and TCRdb holds only the in-frame ones, with some missing. Found here are about 210,000 clones, around 82% of them singletons; the top ten hold 2% to 3%. Sequencing was carried out using peripheral blood. These receptors all come from a woman aged 40-49 years with active or convalescent COVID-19. Each CDR3 is given with its conserved first and last residue. The D gene is left open where the match is weak.

j_gene: TRBJ1-3
d_gene: .
v_gene: TRBV5-1
CDR3aa: CASSLVSGHGNTIYF

j_gene: TRBJ2-7
d_gene: TRBD1
v_gene: TRBV10-3
CDR3aa: CAIMGTGRSGEQYF

j_gene: TRBJ1-4
d_gene: .
v_gene: TRBV18
CDR3aa: CASSPMVREKLFF

j_gene: TRBJ2-7
d_gene: .
v_gene: TRBV11-3
CDR3aa: CASSPRVPGEQYF

j_gene: TRBJ2-2
d_gene: TRBD1
v_gene: TRBV19
CDR3aa: CASTATGTGGLGELFF

j_gene: TRBJ1-4
d_gene: .
v_gene: TRBV30
CDR3aa: CACLRQSANEKLFF

j_gene: TRBJ2-6
d_gene: .
v_gene: TRBV19
CDR3aa: CASSIPRQGSGANVLTF

j_gene: TRBJ2-3
d_gene: .
v_gene: TRBV5-1
CDR3aa: CASRSVDTQYF

j_gene: TRBJ2-1
d_gene: .
v_gene: TRBV4-2
CDR3aa: CASSQDSGEQFF

j_gene: TRBJ2-7
d_gene: TRBD1
v_gene: TRBV30
CDR3aa: CAWSVGTGTYEQYF

j_gene: TRBJ1-5
d_gene: .
v_gene: TRBV19
CDR3aa: CASSIGQFPPQHF

j_gene: TRBJ1-2
d_gene: .
v_gene: TRBV9
CDR3aa: CASSVAGTYKYGYTF

j_gene: TRBJ2-5
d_gene: .
v_gene: TRBV5-4
CDR3aa: CASSLAVTGQETQYF

j_gene: TRBJ2-2
d_gene: TRBD1
v_gene: TRBV7-6
CDR3aa: CASSYEPGTGGYTGELFF

j_gene: TRBJ2-2
d_gene: TRBD2
v_gene: TRBV4-2
CDR3aa: CASSARLAGGNTGELFF

j_gene: TRBJ2-1
d_gene: .
v_gene: TRBV5-1
CDR3aa: CASSLAASKEQFF

j_gene: TRBJ1-6
d_gene: TRBD1
v_gene: TRBV3-1/TRBV3-2
CDR3aa: CASSADRGGSPLHF

j_gene: TRBJ2-4
d_gene: TRBD1
v_gene: TRBV5-1
CDR3aa: CASSPGTAENIQYF

j_gene: TRBJ1-6
d_gene: .
v_gene: TRBV6-2/TRBV6-3
CDR3aa: CASSYMEGENSPLHF

j_gene: TRBJ2-3
d_gene: TRBD1
v_gene: TRBV7-7
CDR3aa: CASSLGQGADTQYF

j_gene: TRBJ1-1
d_gene: .
v_gene: TRBV5-1
CDR3aa: CASTTGGTEAFF

j_gene: TRBJ2-1
d_gene: TRBD2
v_gene: TRBV5-4
CDR3aa: CASSLVRGGHNEQFF

j_gene: TRBJ2-1
d_gene: .
v_gene: TRBV20-1
CDR3aa: CSASFLRYPRSARGRSNEQFF

j_gene: TRBJ1-3
d_gene: .
v_gene: TRBV11-3
CDR3aa: CASGPGGYSGNTIYF

j_gene: TRBJ2-5
d_gene: TRBD2
v_gene: TRBV5-6
CDR3aa: CASSFLHRLAGETQYF

j_gene: TRBJ1-2
d_gene: .
v_gene: TRBV9
CDR3aa: CASSVGANRGYGYTF

j_gene: TRBJ2-1
d_gene: TRBD2
v_gene: TRBV7-9
CDR3aa: CASSLPPRLAGAYNEQFF

j_gene: TRBJ1-5
d_gene: .
v_gene: TRBV20-1
CDR3aa: CSASARDKGWGNQPQHF

j_gene: TRBJ2-1
d_gene: TRBD2
v_gene: TRBV29-1
CDR3aa: CSVEILAGGHLSSYNEQFF

j_gene: TRBJ2-1
d_gene: .
v_gene: TRBV14
CDR3aa: CASSHSRDMSELGYNEQFF

j_gene: TRBJ1-1
d_gene: .
v_gene: TRBV5-1
CDR3aa: CASSLPGLNTEAFF

j_gene: TRBJ2-1
d_gene: .
v_gene: TRBV11-3
CDR3aa: CASSPLNYNEQFF

j_gene: TRBJ2-1
d_gene: .
v_gene: TRBV3-1/TRBV3-2
CDR3aa: CAPIKLGDEQFF

j_gene: TRBJ2-5
d_gene: TRBD2
v_gene: TRBV6-5
CDR3aa: CASRSSGGALETQYF

j_gene: TRBJ1-2
d_gene: .
v_gene: TRBV3-1/TRBV3-2
CDR3aa: CASSLRTANYGYTF

j_gene: TRBJ2-7
d_gene: TRBD2
v_gene: TRBV6-5
CDR3aa: CATARTSGPREQYF

j_gene: TRBJ1-2
d_gene: .
v_gene: TRBV28
CDR3aa: CASTPDSYGYTF

j_gene: TRBJ1-5
d_gene: .
v_gene: TRBV27
CDR3aa: CASSSEFYSNQPQHF

j_gene: TRBJ1-2
d_gene: .
v_gene: TRBV27
CDR3aa: CASSPSEGTYGYTF

j_gene: TRBJ1-3
d_gene: .
v_gene: TRBV5-6
CDR3aa: CASSLDGNSGNTIYF

j_gene: TRBJ2-7
d_gene: .
v_gene: TRBV10-3
CDR3aa: CAIRPQGTHEQYF

j_gene: TRBJ2-3
d_gene: TRBD2
v_gene: TRBV4-2
CDR3aa: CASSQDSVAGDPGDTQYF

j_gene: TRBJ2-1
d_gene: TRBD1
v_gene: TRBV7-2
CDR3aa: CASSLGGTGGFTEQFF